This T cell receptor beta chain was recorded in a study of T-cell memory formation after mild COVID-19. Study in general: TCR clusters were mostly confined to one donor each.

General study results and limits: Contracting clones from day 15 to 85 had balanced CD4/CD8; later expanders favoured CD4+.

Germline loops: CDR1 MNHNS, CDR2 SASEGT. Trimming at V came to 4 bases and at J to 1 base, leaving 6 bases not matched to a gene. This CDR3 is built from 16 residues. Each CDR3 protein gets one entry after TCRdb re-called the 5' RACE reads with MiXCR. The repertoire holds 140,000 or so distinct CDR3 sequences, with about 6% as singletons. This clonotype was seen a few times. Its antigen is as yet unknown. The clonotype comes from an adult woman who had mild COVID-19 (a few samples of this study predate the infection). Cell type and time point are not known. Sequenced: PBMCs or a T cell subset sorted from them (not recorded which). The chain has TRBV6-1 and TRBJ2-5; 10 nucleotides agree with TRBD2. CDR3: CASSGRSGGRQETQYF. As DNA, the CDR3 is TGTGCCAGCAGTGGACGTAGCGGGGGGCGCCAAGAGACCCAGTACTTC.